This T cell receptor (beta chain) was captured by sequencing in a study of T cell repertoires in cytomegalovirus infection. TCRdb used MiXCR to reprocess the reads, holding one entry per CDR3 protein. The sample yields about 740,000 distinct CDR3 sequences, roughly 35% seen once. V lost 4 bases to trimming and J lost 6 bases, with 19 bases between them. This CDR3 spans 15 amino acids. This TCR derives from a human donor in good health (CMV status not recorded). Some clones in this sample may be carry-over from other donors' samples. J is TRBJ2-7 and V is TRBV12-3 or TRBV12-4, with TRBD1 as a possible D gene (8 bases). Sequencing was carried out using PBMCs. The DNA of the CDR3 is TGTGCCAGCAGTTGGGGGGGCCAGGGGGCTGGCGAGCAGTACTTC. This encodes CASSWGGQGAGEQYF.